The entry below describes one T cell receptor (beta chain). Germline loops: CDR1 SNHLY, CDR2 FYNNEI. The CDR3 has 15 amino acids. Trimming took 6 bases from V and 6 from J; bases not matched to a gene: 10. The data derive from a study of technical replicates of blood from a handful of donors. TCRdb's table, derived via immunoSEQ multiplex PCR, lists solely in-frame clones and lacks some. The repertoire holds fewer than 85,000 clones, with around 94% as singletons. The TCR sequence derives from a human donor in good health. The rearrangement links TRBV2 to TRBJ2-2; 7 nucleotides align to TRBD2. The sample was T cells isolated from PBMCs. Written as DNA, the CDR3 is TGTGCCAGCAGCGGCGGGAGAACCAACTCCGGGGAGCTGTTTTTT. Translated: CASSGGRTNSGELFF.